Shown below are 18 T cell receptor beta chains from a single sample sequenced in a study of cytomegalovirus exposure and HLA in healthy donors. Amplification used 60 Vbeta primers and 13 Jbeta primers. The method was immunoSEQ multiplex PCR; TCRdb's version includes in-frame clones alone and lacks a portion of them. The repertoire holds about 300,000 clones, with 75% to 90% as singletons. The specimen sequenced was PBMCs. These receptors all stem from a man in his forties in good health and CMV-seropositive.

The rearrangement joins TRBV28 to TRBJ2-7; D possibly corresponds to TRBD2 (6 bases). This CDR3 is built from 18 residues. Germline CDR1 reads MDHEN; CDR2 reads SYDVKM. V dropped 1 base and J dropped 2 bases, with 21 bases sitting between them. The DNA for the CDR3 is TGTGCCAGCAGTTTATTCCCCCGGGGTGAGGGAGGTCCCTACGAGCAGTACTTC. It specifies CASSLFPRGEGGPYEQYF.

The rearrangement links TRBV6-6 to TRBJ1-2, with D perhaps TRBD1 (5 bases). V dropped 6 bases and J dropped 7 bases, with 12 bases sitting between them. The germline gives CDR1 MNHNY, CDR2 SVGAGI (reference sequence). There are 12 residues in the CDR3. The CDR3 loop reads CASSPGVVGYTF. CDR3 nucleotides: TGTGCCAGCAGCCCGGGGGTCGTTGGCTACACCTTC.

The chain links TRBV21-1 to TRBJ2-6; the table gives TRBD1 as D, unverified against the DNA. TRBV21-1 is listed as a pseudogene. The CDR3 is made up of 22 amino acids. The DNA for the CDR3 is TGTGCCAGCAGCAATGACCGGAGAGTGAACCGGGACAGGGCAACTGGGGCCAACGTCCTGACTTTC. Its translation: CASSNDRRVNRDRATGANVLTF.

This rearrangement joins TRBV28 to TRBJ2-1; possibly TRBD2 for D (6 bases). V lost 4 bases and J 8 bases, leaving 21 bases between the germline ends. Germline CDR1 is MDHEN and CDR2 is SYDVKM. The CDR3 is 16 amino acids. CDR3 protein: CASSSAGSGSLHEQFF. The CDR3 DNA sequence: TGTGCCAGCAGTTCTGCGGGTAGCGGCTCTCTCCATGAGCAGTTCTTC. The entire variable domain, with the rest obtained from reference TRBV28 and TRBJ2-1, is as follows: DVKVTQSSRYLVKRTGEKVFLECVQDMDHENMFWYRQDPGLGLRLIYFSYDVKMKEKGDIPEGYSVSREKKERFSLILESASTNQTSMYLCASSSAGSGSLHEQFFGPGTRLTVL.

J is TRBJ2-2 and V is TRBV7-2, with TRBD2 as a possible D gene (6 bases). This CDR3 has 15 residues. V was clipped by 2 bases and J by 4 bases, with 11 bases between them. Germline V gene sequence: CDR1 SGHTA, CDR2 FQGNSA. This CDR3 is CASSLTIGGTGELFF. For the CDR3, the DNA is TGTGCCAGCAGCTTAACGATCGGGGGCACCGGGGAGCTGTTTTTT. The variable domain in full, completed from reference TRBV7-2 and TRBJ2-2, reads GAGVSQSPSNKVTEKGKDVELRCDPISGHTALYWYRQSLGQGLEFLIYFQGNSAPDKSGLPSDRFSAERTGGSVSTLTIQRTQQEDSAVYLCASSLTIGGTGELFFGEGSRLTVL.

This clone was seen a handful of times. The rearrangement joins TRBV29-1 to TRBJ2-7, with 8 bases lining up with TRBD1. Trimming removed 6 bases from V and 2 bases from J; junction bases left unmatched: 6. CDR1 and CDR2 from the germline V gene are SQVTM and ANQGSEA. The CDR3 loop spans 13 amino acids. The chain's CDR3 is CSVFDRGTYEQYF. In nucleotides, the CDR3 is TGCAGCGTGTTTGACAGGGGAACCTACGAGCAGTACTTC.

As DNA, the CDR3 is TGTGCCAGCAGTGATAGGACAGGGTGGTTTGGCTACACCTTC. As protein: CASSDRTGWFGYTF. The rearrangement links TRBV6-5 to TRBJ1-2; 8 bases are shared with TRBD1. The CDR3 is made up of 14 amino acids. CDR1 and CDR2 (germline): MNHEY, SVGAGI. V trimming: 5 bases; J trimming: 7 bases; junction bases outside the gene matches: 9.

This clone has just a few counts. The chain combines TRBV4-1 with TRBJ1-4; TRBD1 matches at 9 bases. CDR1 and CDR2 (germline): MGHRA, YSYEKL. Trimming took 4 bases from V and 5 from J; bases not matched to a gene: 2. The CDR3 consists of 14 residues. CDR3 sequence reads: CASSPGQGNEKLFF. For the CDR3, the DNA is TGCGCCAGCAGCCCGGGACAGGGAAATGAAAAACTGTTTTTT.

The rearrangement links TRBV7-9 to TRBJ2-4, with D perhaps TRBD2 (6 bases). There are 14 residues in the CDR3. In germline, CDR1 is SEHNR, CDR2 FQNEAQ (reference sequence). V lost 5 bases, J lost 6 bases, and 14 bases lay in between. CDR3 DNA: TGTGCCAGCAGCGCGGCGGGACTCCCAAACATTCAGTACTTC. Translated: CASSAAGLPNIQYF.

This rearrangement joins TRBV4-1 to TRBJ2-4; 14 bases map to TRBD2. The CDR3 is 22 amino acids. The germline CDR1 and CDR2 sequences are MGHRA and YSYEKL. The junction had 19 bases not matched to a gene; V was cut back by 4 bases and J by 2 bases. The CDR3 DNA reads TGCGCCAGCAGCCGACTAGCGGGAGGGCTTGGGGTATCGGATCATCCCAAAAACATTCAGTACTTC. This sequence encodes CASSRLAGGLGVSDHPKNIQYF.

V and J are TRBV19 and TRBJ1-2, with D possibly matching TRBD1 (6 bases). Germline loops: CDR1 LNHDA, CDR2 SQIVND (reference sequence). The germline V and J ends were trimmed by 3 bases and 1 base, with 12 bases remaining between them. CDR3 length equals 15 residues. CDR3 bases: TGTGCCAGTAGTATCCTCATGGACAGTAACTATGGCTACACCTTC. Residues: CASSILMDSNYGYTF.

The chain is built from TRBV29-1 and TRBJ1-5, with TRBD1 matching 8 bases. From germline, CDR1 is SQVTM and CDR2 ANQGSEA. Losses at the gene ends were 4 bases for V and 4 bases for J; bases not matched to a gene: 3. The CDR3 runs 13 residues. Here the CDR3 reads CSVAGQVNQPQHF. The CDR3 bases are TGCAGCGTTGCGGGACAGGTTAATCAGCCCCAGCATTTT.

This chain's CDR3 is CASSKAYSNQPQHF. For the CDR3, the DNA is TGTGCCAGCAGCAAAGCATATAGCAATCAGCCCCAGCATTTT. J is TRBJ1-5 and V is TRBV21-1. TRBV21-1 is a pseudogene segment. CDR3 length: 14 residues.

A remark on this clone: The junction departs from the called germline gene at one end, perhaps through a read error. The V call is TRBV7-9, the J call TRBJ2-1; D is undetermined. Germline assignment: CDR1 SEHNR and CDR2 FQNEAQ (reference sequence). CDR3 length: 15 residues. DNA for the CDR3: TGTTCCAGCAGCTTAGTACCAGGCCGCTACAATGAGCAGTTCTTC. It encodes CSSSLVPGRYNEQFF.

This rearrangement joins TRBV7-9 to TRBJ2-5; a weak D match, TRBD1 (5 bases). The germline V gene encodes CDR1 SEHNR and CDR2 FQNEAQ (reference sequence). The CDR3 has 14 residues. Between the trimmed V and J ends, which lost 1 base and 1 base, there was a span of 7 bases. DNA of the CDR3: TGTGCCAGCAGCTTAGGACAGCCCCAAGAGACCCAGTACTTC. Translating it yields CASSLGQPQETQYF.

The chain has TRBV18 and TRBJ1-2, with D possibly TRBD1 on 6 matching bases. The germline gives CDR1 KGHSH, CDR2 LQKENI. The CDR3 contains 13 residues. V lost 2 bases and J 5 bases, leaving 9 bases between the germline ends. The CDR3 DNA follows: TGTGCCAGCTCACCAGGACAGATGTATGGCTACACCTTC. This codes for CASSPGQMYGYTF. Full variable domain (outside the CDR3, taken from reference TRBV18 and TRBJ1-2): NAGVMQNPRHLVRRRGQEARLRCSPMKGHSHVYWYRQLPEEGLKFMVYLQKENIIDESGMPKERFSAEFPKEGPSILRIQQVVRGDSAAYFCASSPGQMYGYTFGSGTRLTVV.

CDR3 sequence (DNA): TGCGCCAGCAGCCCAGGACTAGCGGGATACAATGAGCAGTTCTTC. It is translated as CASSPGLAGYNEQFF. The chain uses TRBV4-1 and TRBJ2-1; the match to TRBD2 covers 12 bases. Looked up from germline, CDR1 is MGHRA and CDR2 is YSYEKL. The V gene end was trimmed by 4 bases and the J gene end by 4 bases; junction bases not matched to a gene: 2. This CDR3 has 15 amino acids.

The CDR3 DNA is TGTGCCAGCAGCTTAGGCAGGGGTGTGAATCAGCCCCAGCATTTT. It specifies CASSLGRGVNQPQHF. This rearrangement joins TRBV7-6 to TRBJ1-5, with D maybe TRBD1 (6 bases). V lost 1 base, J lost 4 bases, and 11 bases lay in between. This CDR3 spans 15 amino acids. Germline loops: CDR1 SGHVS, CDR2 FNYEAQ.